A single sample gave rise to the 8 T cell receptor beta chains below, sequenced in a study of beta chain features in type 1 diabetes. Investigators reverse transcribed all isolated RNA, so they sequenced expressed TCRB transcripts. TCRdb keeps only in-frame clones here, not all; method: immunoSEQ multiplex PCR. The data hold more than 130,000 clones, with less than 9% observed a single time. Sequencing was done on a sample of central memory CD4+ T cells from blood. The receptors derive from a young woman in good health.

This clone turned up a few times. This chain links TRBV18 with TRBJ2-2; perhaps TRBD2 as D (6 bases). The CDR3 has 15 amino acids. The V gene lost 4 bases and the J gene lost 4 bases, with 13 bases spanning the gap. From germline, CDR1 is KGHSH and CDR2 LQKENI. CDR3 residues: CASSRNRDSTGELFF. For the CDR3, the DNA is TGTGCCAGCTCACGTAACCGGGACTCCACCGGGGAGCTGTTTTTT.

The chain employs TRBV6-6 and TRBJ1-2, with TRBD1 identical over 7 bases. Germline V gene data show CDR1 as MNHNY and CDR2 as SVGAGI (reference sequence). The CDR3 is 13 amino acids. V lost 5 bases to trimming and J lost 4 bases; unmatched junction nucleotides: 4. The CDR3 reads CASSQRQGYGYTF. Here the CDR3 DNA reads TGTGCCAGCAGTCAGCGACAGGGCTATGGCTACACCTTC.

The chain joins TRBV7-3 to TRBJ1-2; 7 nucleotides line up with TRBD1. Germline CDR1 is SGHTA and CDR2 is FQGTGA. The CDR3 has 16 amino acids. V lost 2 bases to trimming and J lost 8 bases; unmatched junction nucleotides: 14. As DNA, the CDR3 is TGTGCCAGCAGCTTAGGACTTACTCATCAGGGGGGCGGCTACACCTTC. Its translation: CASSLGLTHQGGGYTF.

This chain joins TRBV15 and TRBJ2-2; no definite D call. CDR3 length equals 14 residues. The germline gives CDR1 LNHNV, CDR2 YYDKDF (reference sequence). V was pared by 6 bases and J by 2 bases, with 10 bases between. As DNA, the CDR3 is TGTGCCACCAGTACCTATACCAACACCGGGGAGCTGTTTTTT. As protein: CATSTYTNTGELFF.

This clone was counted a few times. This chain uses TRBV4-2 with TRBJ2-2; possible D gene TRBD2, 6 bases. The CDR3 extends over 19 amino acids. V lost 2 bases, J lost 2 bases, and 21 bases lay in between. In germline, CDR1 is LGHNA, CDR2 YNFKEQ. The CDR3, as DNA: TGTGCCAGCAGCCAACGATACCTAGCCCAGGGAGGAAACACCGGGGAGCTGTTTTTT. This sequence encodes CASSQRYLAQGGNTGELFF.

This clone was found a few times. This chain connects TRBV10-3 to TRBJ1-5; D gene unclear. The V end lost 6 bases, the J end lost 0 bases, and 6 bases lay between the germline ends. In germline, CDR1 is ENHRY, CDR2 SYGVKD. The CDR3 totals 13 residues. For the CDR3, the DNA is TGTGCCATCAGCAGTACTAGCAATCAGCCCCAGCATTTT. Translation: CAISSTSNQPQHF.

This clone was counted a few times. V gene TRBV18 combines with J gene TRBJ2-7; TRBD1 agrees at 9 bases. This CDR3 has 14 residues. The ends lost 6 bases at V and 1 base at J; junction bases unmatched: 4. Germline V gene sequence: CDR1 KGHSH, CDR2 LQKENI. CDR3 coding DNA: TGTGCCAGCTCTCGAGGGACAGGGTCCTACGAGCAGTACTTC. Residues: CASSRGTGSYEQYF.

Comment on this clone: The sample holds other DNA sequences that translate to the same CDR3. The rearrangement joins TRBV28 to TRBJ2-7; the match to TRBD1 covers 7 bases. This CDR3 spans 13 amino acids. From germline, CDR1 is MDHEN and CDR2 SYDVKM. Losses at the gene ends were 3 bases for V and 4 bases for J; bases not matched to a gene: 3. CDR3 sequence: CASSLGQPYEQYF. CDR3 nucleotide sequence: TGTGCCAGCAGTTTGGGACAGCCGTACGAGCAGTACTTC.